Listed here are 9 T cell receptor beta chains from one sample, sequenced in a study of cytomegalovirus exposure and HLA in healthy donors. A multiplex PCR was run with 60 Vbeta primers and 13 Jbeta primers. The data were produced by immunoSEQ multiplex PCR, yet TCRdb's version contains in-frame clones alone and is incomplete. The sample has about 130,000 clones, more than 75% seen once; the top ten hold roughly 11%. The specimen sequenced was PBMCs. These receptors all come from a man aged 25-45 years in good health and CMV-seropositive.

The rearrangement uses TRBV28 and TRBJ2-7; D perhaps matches TRBD1 (8 bases). Germline V gene sequence: CDR1 MDHEN, CDR2 SYDVKM. Trimming left V 5 bases short and J 2 bases short, with 25 bases between. This CDR3 spans 18 amino acids. The CDR3 is CASSKNRGRGGSAYEQYF. The CDR3 DNA is TGTGCCAGCAGTAAAAACAGGGGGAGGGGCGGGAGCGCCTACGAGCAGTACTTC.

The rearrangement uses TRBV19 and TRBJ1-1; D remains ambiguous. The CDR3 is made up of 13 amino acids. V lost 6 bases to trimming and J lost 1 base, with 9 bases between them. Per the germline V gene, CDR1 is LNHDA and CDR2 is SQIVND (reference sequence). CDR3 coding DNA: TGTGCCAGTAGATTGACTTCGAACACTGAAGCTTTCTTT. Translation gives CASRLTSNTEAFF.

The gene calls are TRBV19 and TRBJ2-7; D is possibly TRBD2 (6 bases). The CDR3 sequence is 15 residues long. Germline V gene lookup returns CDR1 LNHDA and CDR2 SQIVND (reference sequence). V was shortened by 2 bases and J by 0 bases, with 11 bases between the two germline ends. The CDR3 DNA sequence: TGTGCCAGTAGTATAATTGCGGGAATCTCCTACGAGCAGTACTTC. Translation gives CASSIIAGISYEQYF.

The chain joins TRBV29-1 to TRBJ1-2; 7 nucleotides match TRBD1. Germline values: CDR1 SQVTM, CDR2 ANQGSEA. The CDR3 runs 15 residues. Germline trimming cut 5 bases from V and 4 bases from J; bases unmatched to any gene: 13. The CDR3 protein is CSVWGQSPLGYGYTF. CDR3 coding DNA: TGCAGCGTTTGGGGACAGTCCCCTCTGGGCTATGGCTACACCTTC.

The V and J genes are TRBV9 and TRBJ1-1, with 8 bases fitting TRBD1. The CDR3 loop spans 14 amino acids. Germline-derived CDR1 and CDR2 are SGDLS and YYNGEE. Germline trimming cut 4 bases from V and 5 bases from J; bases unmatched to any gene: 7. CDR3 protein: CASSPGGGWTEAFF. DNA of the CDR3: TGTGCCAGCAGCCCAGGGGGCGGGTGGACTGAAGCTTTCTTT.

The chain carries TRBV4-3 and TRBJ2-1; TRBD2 matches 15 bases. Trimming at V came to 4 bases and at J to 0 bases, leaving 4 bases not matched to a gene. The germline gives CDR1 LGHNA, CDR2 YSLEER. This CDR3 region has 18 residues. CDR3 sequence reads: CASSPGLAGGTSYNEQFF. The CDR3 coding sequence is TGCGCCAGCAGCCCGGGACTAGCGGGAGGAACCTCCTACAATGAGCAGTTCTTC.

The chain combines TRBV2 with TRBJ2-5; D is uncertain. CDR3 size: 13 residues. Germline assignment: CDR1 SNHLY and CDR2 FYNNEI. The V end was cut by 6 bases, the J end by 2 bases, with 10 bases between. CDR3 sequence: CASRKRSQETQYF. In DNA, the CDR3 is TGTGCCAGCAGAAAACGGAGTCAAGAGACCCAGTACTTC.

The J gene is TRBJ2-7, the V gene TRBV5-1; D not resolved. Deletions cut 5 bases from V and 0 bases from J, with 9 bases between. This CDR3 spans 13 amino acids. The germline V gene encodes CDR1 SGHRS and CDR2 YFSETQ. The CDR3, as DNA: TGCGCCAGCAGGGCAGTCTCCTCCTACGAGCAGTACTTC. Amino acids: CASRAVSSYEQYF.

This clone was found a few times. The rearrangement links TRBV5-6 to TRBJ2-7; TRBD1 agrees at 10 bases. Germline-derived CDR1 and CDR2 are SGHDT and YYEEEE. CDR3 length: 13 residues. With V trimmed by 3 bases and J by 3 bases, 0 bases remained unmatched. CDR3 DNA: TGTGCCAGCAGCTGGACAGGGGGCTACGAGCAGTACTTC. This translates into CASSWTGGYEQYF.